Listed here is a single TCR beta chain. The target antigen is unknown. Time point of the sample: week 23, last vaccination. Vaccination comprised doses that each held 300 ug of mutant IDH1 20-mer peptide, plus topical imiquimod. There were new WHO grade 3 or 4 astrocytomas in the donors, and these were IDH1-mutant and ATRX-lost. The sample originates from a study of a mutant IDH1 vaccine in newly diagnosed glioma. Study at large: The study started vaccination 4-6 weeks after radiotherapy alone, or with temozolomide cycles. Standard pretreatment was either radiotherapy, temozolomide, or, for most, radiochemotherapy with temozolomide. General observations from the study: Of the patients, about 95% had vaccine-induced immune responses.

Method: immunoSEQ multiplex PCR; TCRdb's copy keeps in-frame clones and lacks some. The sample holds about 56,000 clones, over 80% seen once. The CDR3 consists of 16 residues. The germline gives CDR1 LGHNA, CDR2 YSLEER. V lost 0 bases and J lost 8; bases outside the gene matches: 9. The V and J genes are TRBV4-3 and TRBJ2-1; 8 bases agree with TRBD2. This material consisted of PBMCs, taken from a glioma patient whose treatment included an IDH1 peptide vaccine. This TCR was recovered from a man aged 35 to 55 with glioma. The CDR3: CASSQDRGGRFDEQFF. As DNA, the CDR3 is TGCGCCAGCAGCCAAGATCGGGGCGGGAGGTTCGATGAGCAGTTCTTC.